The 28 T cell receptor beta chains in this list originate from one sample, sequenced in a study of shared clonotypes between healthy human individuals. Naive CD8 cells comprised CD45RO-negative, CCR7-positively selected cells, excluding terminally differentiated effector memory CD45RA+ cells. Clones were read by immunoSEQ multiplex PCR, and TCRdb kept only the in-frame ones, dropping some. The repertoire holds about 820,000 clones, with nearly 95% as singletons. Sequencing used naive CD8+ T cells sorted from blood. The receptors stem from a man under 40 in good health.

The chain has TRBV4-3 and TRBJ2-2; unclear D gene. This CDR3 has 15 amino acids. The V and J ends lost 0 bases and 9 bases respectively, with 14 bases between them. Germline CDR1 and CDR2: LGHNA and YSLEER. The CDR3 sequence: CASSQDRSTGWELFF. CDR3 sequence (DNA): TGCGCCAGCAGCCAAGACCGTAGCACCGGGTGGGAGCTGTTTTTT.

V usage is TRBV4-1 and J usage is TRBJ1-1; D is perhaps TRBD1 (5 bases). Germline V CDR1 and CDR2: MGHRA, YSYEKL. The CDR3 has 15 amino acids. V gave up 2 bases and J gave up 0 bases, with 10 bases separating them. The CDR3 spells CASSQMGPMNTEAFF. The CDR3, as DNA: TGCGCCAGCAGCCAAATGGGACCTATGAACACTGAAGCTTTCTTT.

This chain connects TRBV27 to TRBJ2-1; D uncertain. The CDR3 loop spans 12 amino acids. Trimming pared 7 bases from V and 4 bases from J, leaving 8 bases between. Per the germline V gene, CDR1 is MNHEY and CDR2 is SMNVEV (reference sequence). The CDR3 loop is CASMRVYNEQFF. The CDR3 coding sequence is TGTGCCAGCATGCGTGTTTACAATGAGCAGTTCTTC.

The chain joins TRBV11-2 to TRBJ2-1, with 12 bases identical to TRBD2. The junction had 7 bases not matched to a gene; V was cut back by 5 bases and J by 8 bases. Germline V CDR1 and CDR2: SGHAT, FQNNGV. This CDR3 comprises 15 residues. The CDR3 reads CASSPSGRAVDEQFF. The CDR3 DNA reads TGTGCCAGCAGCCCTAGCGGGAGGGCCGTGGATGAGCAGTTCTTC.

CDR3 residues: CASSQSAGYEQYF. CDR3 sequence (DNA): TGTGCCAGCAGCCAATCTGCGGGATACGAGCAGTACTTC. The chain links TRBV11-2 to TRBJ2-7; D perhaps matches TRBD2 (6 bases). V was shortened by 5 bases and J by 4 bases, with 12 bases between the two germline ends. Germline V lookup: CDR1 SGHAT, CDR2 FQNNGV. The CDR3 has 13 amino acids.

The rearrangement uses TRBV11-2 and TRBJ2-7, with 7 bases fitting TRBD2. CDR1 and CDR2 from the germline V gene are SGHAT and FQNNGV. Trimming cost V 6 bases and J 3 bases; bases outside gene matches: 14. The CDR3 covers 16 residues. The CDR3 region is CASRGGAMRVFYEQYF. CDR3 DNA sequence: TGTGCCAGCAGGGGAGGGGCGATGAGGGTCTTCTACGAGCAGTACTTC.

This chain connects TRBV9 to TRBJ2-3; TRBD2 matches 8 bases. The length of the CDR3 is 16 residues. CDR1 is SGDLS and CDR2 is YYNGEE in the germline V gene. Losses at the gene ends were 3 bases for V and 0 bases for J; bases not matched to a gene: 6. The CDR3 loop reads CASSARLATSTDTQYF. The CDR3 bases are TGTGCCAGCAGCGCGCGACTAGCGACTAGCACAGATACGCAGTATTTT.

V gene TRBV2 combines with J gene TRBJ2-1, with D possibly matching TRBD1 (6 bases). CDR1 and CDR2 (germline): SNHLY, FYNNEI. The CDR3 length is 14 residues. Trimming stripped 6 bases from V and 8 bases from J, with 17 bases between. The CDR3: CASRETGLGYEQFF. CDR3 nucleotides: TGTGCCAGCAGGGAGACAGGACTGGGCTATGAGCAGTTCTTC.

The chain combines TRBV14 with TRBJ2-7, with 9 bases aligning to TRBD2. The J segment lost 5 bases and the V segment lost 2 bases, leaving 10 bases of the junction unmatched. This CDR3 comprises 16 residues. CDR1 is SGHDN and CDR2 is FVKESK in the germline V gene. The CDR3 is CASSQIKAGGIDEQYF. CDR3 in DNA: TGTGCCAGCAGCCAAATTAAAGCGGGAGGCATCGACGAGCAGTACTTC. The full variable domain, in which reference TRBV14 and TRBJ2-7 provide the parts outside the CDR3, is EAGVTQFPSHSVIEKGQTVTLRCDPISGHDNLYWYRRVMGKEIKFLLHFVKESKQDESGMPNNRFLAERTGGTYSTLKVQPAELEDSGVYFCASSQIKAGGIDEQYFGPGTRLTVT.

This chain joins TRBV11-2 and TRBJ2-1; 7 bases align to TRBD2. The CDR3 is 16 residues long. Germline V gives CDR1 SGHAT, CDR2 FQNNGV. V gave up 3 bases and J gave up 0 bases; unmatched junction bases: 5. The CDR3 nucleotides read TGTGCCAGCAGCTTTACTAGCGTTAGCTCCTACAATGAGCAGTTCTTC. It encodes CASSFTSVSSYNEQFF.

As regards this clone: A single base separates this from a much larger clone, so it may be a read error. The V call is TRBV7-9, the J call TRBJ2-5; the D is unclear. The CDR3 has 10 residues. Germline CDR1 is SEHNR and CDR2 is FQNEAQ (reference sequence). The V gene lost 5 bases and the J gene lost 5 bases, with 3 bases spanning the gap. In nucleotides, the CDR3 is TGTGCCAGCAGCGTGGAGACCCAGTACTTC. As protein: CASSVETQYF.

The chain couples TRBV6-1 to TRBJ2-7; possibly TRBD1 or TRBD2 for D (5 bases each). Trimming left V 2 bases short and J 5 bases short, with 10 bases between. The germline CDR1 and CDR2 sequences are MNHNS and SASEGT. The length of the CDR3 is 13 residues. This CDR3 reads CASSEIRGDEQYF. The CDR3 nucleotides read TGTGCCAGCAGTGAAATACGGGGCGACGAGCAGTACTTC.

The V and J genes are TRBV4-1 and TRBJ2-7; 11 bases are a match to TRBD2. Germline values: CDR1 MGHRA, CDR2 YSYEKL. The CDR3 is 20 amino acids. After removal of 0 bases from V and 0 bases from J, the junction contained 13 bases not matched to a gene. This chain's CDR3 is CASSQDHGVLAGEPSYEQYF. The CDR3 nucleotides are TGCGCCAGCAGCCAAGATCACGGTGTACTAGCGGGGGAGCCCTCCTACGAGCAGTACTTC.

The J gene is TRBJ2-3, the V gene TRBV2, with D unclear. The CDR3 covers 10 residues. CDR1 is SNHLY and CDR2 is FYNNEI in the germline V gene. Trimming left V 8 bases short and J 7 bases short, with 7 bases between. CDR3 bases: TGTGCCAGCCTTCATAATACGCAGTATTTT. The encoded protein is CASLHNTQYF.

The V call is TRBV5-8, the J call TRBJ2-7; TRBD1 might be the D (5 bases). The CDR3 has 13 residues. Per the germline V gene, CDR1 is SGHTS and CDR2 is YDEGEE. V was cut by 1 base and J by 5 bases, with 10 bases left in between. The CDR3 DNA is TGTGCCAGCAGCTTGAGGGGATTCCACGAGCAGTACTTC. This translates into CASSLRGFHEQYF.

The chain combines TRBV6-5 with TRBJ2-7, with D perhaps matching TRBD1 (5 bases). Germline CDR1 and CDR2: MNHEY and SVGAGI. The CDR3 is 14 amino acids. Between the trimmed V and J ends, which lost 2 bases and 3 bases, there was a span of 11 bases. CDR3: CASSYGQGDYEQYF. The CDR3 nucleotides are TGTGCCAGCAGTTACGGGCAGGGCGACTACGAGCAGTACTTC.

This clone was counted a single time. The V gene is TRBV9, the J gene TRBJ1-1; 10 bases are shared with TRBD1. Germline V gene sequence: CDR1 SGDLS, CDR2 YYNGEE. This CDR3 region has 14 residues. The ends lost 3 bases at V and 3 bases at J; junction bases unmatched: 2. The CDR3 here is CASSDGQGDTEAFF. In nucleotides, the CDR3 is TGTGCCAGCAGCGATGGACAGGGGGACACTGAAGCTTTCTTT. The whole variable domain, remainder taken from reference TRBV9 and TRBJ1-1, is DSGVTQTPKHLITATGQRVTLRCSPRSGDLSVYWYQQSLDQGLQFLIQYYNGEERAKGNILERFSAQQFPDLHSELNLSSLELGDSALYFCASSDGQGDTEAFFGQGTRLTVV.

CDR3 sequence (DNA): TGTGCCAGCAGCTTCCTAGCGGGAGGCATCTCAGATACGCAGTATTTT. Protein product: CASSFLAGGISDTQYF. The V and J genes are TRBV7-2 and TRBJ2-3; 11 bases are shared with TRBD2. CDR1 and CDR2 from the germline V gene are SGHTA and FQGNSA. Unmatched junction bases numbered 6, after V lost 3 bases and J lost 4 bases. This CDR3 has 16 residues.

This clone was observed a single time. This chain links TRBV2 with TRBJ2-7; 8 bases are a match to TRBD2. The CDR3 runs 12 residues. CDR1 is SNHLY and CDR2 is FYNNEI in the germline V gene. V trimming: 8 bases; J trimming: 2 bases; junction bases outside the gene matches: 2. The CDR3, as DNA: TGTGCCAGCGTAGCGGGAACCTACGAGCAGTACTTC. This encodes CASVAGTYEQYF.

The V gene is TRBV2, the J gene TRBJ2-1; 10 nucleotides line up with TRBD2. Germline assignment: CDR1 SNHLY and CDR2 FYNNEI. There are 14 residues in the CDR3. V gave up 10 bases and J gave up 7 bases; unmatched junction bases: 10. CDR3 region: CATRTSGLTNEQFF. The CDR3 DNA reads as TGTGCCACTCGGACTAGCGGTTTAACAAATGAGCAGTTCTTC.

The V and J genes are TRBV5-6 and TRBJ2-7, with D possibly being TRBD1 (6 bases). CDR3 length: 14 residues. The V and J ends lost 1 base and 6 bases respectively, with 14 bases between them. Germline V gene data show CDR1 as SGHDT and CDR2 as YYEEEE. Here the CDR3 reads CASSLRRNRAEQYF. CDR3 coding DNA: TGTGCCAGCAGCTTGCGCAGGAACAGGGCCGAGCAGTACTTC.

The CDR3 loop is CASSFESRNEQFF. CDR3 sequence (DNA): TGTGCCAGCAGTTTCGAGAGCCGCAATGAGCAGTTCTTC. The J gene is TRBJ2-1, the V gene TRBV6-6, with D uncertain. The CDR3 is made up of 13 amino acids. V was cut by 4 bases and J by 6 bases, with 10 bases left in between. From germline, CDR1 is MNHNY and CDR2 SVGAGI (reference sequence).

CDR3 DNA: TGTGCCAGTAGTCCAGGGATTTCCTACGAGCAGTACTTC. It yields the protein CASSPGISYEQYF. V is TRBV19 and J is TRBJ2-7, with D perhaps TRBD1 (5 bases). The CDR3 contains 13 residues. Per the germline V gene, CDR1 is LNHDA and CDR2 is SQIVND (reference sequence). Trimming took 5 bases from V and 1 from J, leaving 9 bases between them.

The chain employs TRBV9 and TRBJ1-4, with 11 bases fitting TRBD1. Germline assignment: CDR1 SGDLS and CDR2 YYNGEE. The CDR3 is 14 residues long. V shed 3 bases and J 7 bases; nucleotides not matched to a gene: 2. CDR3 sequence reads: CASSGDRGVEKLFF. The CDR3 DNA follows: TGTGCCAGCAGCGGGGACAGGGGGGTTGAAAAACTGTTTTTT.

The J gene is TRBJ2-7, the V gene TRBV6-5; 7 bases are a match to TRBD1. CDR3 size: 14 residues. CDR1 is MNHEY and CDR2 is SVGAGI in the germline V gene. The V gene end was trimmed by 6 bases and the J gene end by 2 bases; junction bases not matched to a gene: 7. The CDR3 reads CASSSGQGAYEQYF. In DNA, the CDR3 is TGTGCCAGCAGCTCCGGTCAGGGGGCCTACGAGCAGTACTTC.

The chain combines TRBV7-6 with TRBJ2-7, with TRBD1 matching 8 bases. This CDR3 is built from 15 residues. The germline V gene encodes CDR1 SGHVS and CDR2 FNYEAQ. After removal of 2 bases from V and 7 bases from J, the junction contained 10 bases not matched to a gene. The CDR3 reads CASSLFEDRVFEQYF. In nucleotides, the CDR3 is TGTGCCAGCAGCTTATTCGAGGACAGGGTTTTTGAGCAGTACTTC.

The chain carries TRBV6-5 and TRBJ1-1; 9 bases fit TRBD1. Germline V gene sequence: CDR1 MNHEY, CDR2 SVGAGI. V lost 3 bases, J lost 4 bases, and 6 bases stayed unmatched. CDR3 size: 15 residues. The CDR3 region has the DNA TGTGCCAGCAGTTATCGGGACAGGGAGGGCACTGAAGCTTTCTTT. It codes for CASSYRDREGTEAFF.

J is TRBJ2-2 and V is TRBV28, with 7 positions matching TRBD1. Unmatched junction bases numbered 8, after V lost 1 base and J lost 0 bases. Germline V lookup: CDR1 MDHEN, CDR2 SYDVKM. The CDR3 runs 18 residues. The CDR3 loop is CASSLLSGTAPNTGELFF. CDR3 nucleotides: TGTGCCAGCAGTTTATTGTCGGGGACAGCCCCGAACACCGGGGAGCTGTTTTTT.